The clone carrying this TCR beta chain is a singleton in its sample. No antigen is known for it. Carrying unique molecular identifiers, the cDNA also gained a universal primer site through template switching. One entry per CDR3 protein, called by TCRdb with MiXCR from the 5' RACE reads. The data contain 1.5 million to 2 million distinct CDR3 sequences, around 33% of them singletons. V dropped 2 bases and J dropped 11 bases, with 30 bases sitting between them. The CDR3 extends over 18 amino acids. Germline CDR1 is MGHRA and CDR2 is YSYEKL. The data were taken from a study of identical twins. Points from the study as a whole: Twin-shared out-of-frame alpha sequences were enriched for low generation probability. Out-of-frame TCR alpha sharing in monozygotic twins exceeded recombination model predictions. Twins shared beta out-of-frame sequences in excess, but this excess was weaker.

The V gene is TRBV4-1, the J gene TRBJ2-5; the D gene is possibly TRBD2 (7 bases). The receptor comes from a newborn girl in good health. Sequencing was done on a sample of cord blood. CDR3 region: CASSQLPIGGARYNEQYF. The CDR3 nucleotides read TGCGCCAGCAGCCAACTACCCATTGGGGGGGCGCGATACAATGAGCAGTACTTC.